This T cell receptor beta chain was recorded in a study of CD8 T cells in ankylosing spondylitis. Study conclusions and caveats: Several highly homologous variants made up a TCR beta motif, and this motif appeared characteristic of ankylosing spondylitis blood. Certain motif variants had earlier been reported in reactive arthritis synovial fluid and blood.

A few counts support this clonotype. Its target is not known. Molecular-barcoded quantitative 5'-RACE produced these TCR beta libraries. TCRdb reprocessed the 5' RACE reads via MiXCR and lists one record per CDR3 protein. The sample lists 330,000 or so distinct CDR3 sequences, less than 10% occurring once. V was clipped by 0 bases and J by 6 bases; unmatched bases: 9. This CDR3 has 16 amino acids. The chain joins TRBV12-3 or TRBV12-4 to TRBJ2-7; 9 bases map to TRBD2. The source of this sequence is a male donor with ankylosing spondylitis. Material: blood, either unsorted or a sorted T cell fraction (not recorded which). CDR3 loop: CASSLARTSEKVEQYF. The CDR3 DNA reads TGTGCCAGCAGTTTAGCACGGACTAGCGAGAAGGTCGAGCAGTACTTC.